The T cell receptor (beta chain) described here comes from a study of blood T cell repertoires in COVID-19. Study overall: Whether acute or convalescent, the COVID-19 samples came from the United States, Italy and Spain. Sample material is recorded as cDNA or gDNA derived from T cells, B-cell-depleted T cells, or PBMCs.

V was pared by 1 base and J by 7 bases, with 4 bases between. This CDR3 has 11 amino acids. Original analysis: Amplified reference gene primers provided the basis for estimating nucleated cell counts. TCRdb's table, derived via immunoSEQ multiplex PCR, lists solely in-frame clones and lacks some. V, J and clone size are those of that table, while D and trimming were read from the DNA. The sample carries about 210,000 clones, about 88% recorded once. The source is a woman aged 40 to 50 with acute or convalescent COVID-19. The J gene is TRBJ1-1, the V gene TRBV12-3 or TRBV12-4; D uncertain. The specimen was peripheral blood. For the CDR3, the DNA is TGTGCCAGCAGTTTAGGAGTTGAAGCTTTCTTT. Encoded protein: CASSLGVEAFF.